The rows below give T cell receptor beta chains drawn from one sample of a study of blood T cells in healthy people across ages. TCRdb itself ran the 5' RACE reads through MiXCR, one entry per CDR3 protein. The top ten clones hold about a fifth of a sample with 910,000 or so distinct CDR3 sequences, about 53% of them seen once. The material sequenced was blood. All receptors derive from a woman aged 55-75 years in good health. Both conserved end residues are part of each CDR3. A D gene is named only where the DNA matches it firmly. The size of a clone is reported for some rows only, either as once, few or many, or as a class for expanded clones.

DNA	CDR3	size	V	J	D
TGTGCCAGCATATTGGTACGGAACACCGGGGAGCTGTTTTTT	CASILVRNTGELFF	once	TRBV2	TRBJ2-2	NA
TGTGCCAGCAGCCGGAGACTAGCGGGAGCGGGAGATACGCAGTATTTT	CASSRRLAGAGDTQYF	NA	TRBV7-2	TRBJ2-3	TRBD2
TGCGCCAGCAGCTTCCGCGGGAGCAGCCAAGAGACCCAGTACTTC	CASSFRGSSQETQYF	NA	TRBV5-1	TRBJ2-5	TRBD2
TGCGTCAGCAGCCTAGCGGGAGACAACGAGCAGTACTTC	CVSSLAGDNEQYF	NA	TRBV4-1	TRBJ2-7	TRBD2
TGCGCCAGCAGCTCTGGGAGGACAACCAACTCCTACGAGCAGTACTTC	CASSSGRTTNSYEQYF	NA	TRBV5-1	TRBJ2-7	NA
TGTGCCAGCGGCGGAGGGGTTTGGGGGTTGGAGCAGTACTTC	CASGGGVWGLEQYF	NA	TRBV27	TRBJ2-7	NA
TGTGCCAGCAGCCAAGGCGGGAGGACTAACAATGAGCAGTACTTC	CASSQGGRTNNEQYF	NA	TRBV7-2	TRBJ2-5	TRBD2
TGTGCCAGCAGTGTGACAGGGGGCGTTTTCGAGACCCAGTACTTC	CASSVTGGVFETQYF	few	TRBV12-3/TRBV12-4	TRBJ2-5	TRBD1
TGCGCCAGCAGCTCCCAATCCGGGGCAGGGTCCTACAATGAGCAGTTCTTC	CASSSQSGAGSYNEQFF	NA	TRBV5-1	TRBJ2-1	NA
TGTGCCAGCAGACTGGACGGAGTGGGCAGTGGCTACACCTTC	CASRLDGVGSGYTF	NA	TRBV12-3/TRBV12-4	TRBJ1-2	NA
TGTGCCAGTGGGCAGTTCCGCACAGATACGCAGTATTTT	CASGQFRTDTQYF	NA	TRBV28	TRBJ2-3	NA
TGTGCCAGCAGTTGGGCGGGAGTAGGGACAGATACGCAGTATTTT	CASSWAGVGTDTQYF	NA	TRBV27	TRBJ2-3	TRBD2
TGCGCCAGTCAAGCAGGGACAGGAAATGAAAAACTGTTTTTT	CASQAGTGNEKLFF	NA	TRBV5-1	TRBJ1-4	TRBD1
TGCAGTGCTACCGGGACAGGGGGCCTAGGACTGTTTTTT	CSATGTGGLGLFF	NA	TRBV20-1	TRBJ1-4	TRBD1
TGCGCCAGCAGCCGAAACTACGGGGGGAACAATGAGCAGTTCTTC	CASSRNYGGNNEQFF	few	TRBV5-1	TRBJ2-1	TRBD2
TGTGCCAGCAGTGACGACTCTCTCCAGGGGGAGACCCAGTACTTC	CASSDDSLQGETQYF	NA	TRBV12-3/TRBV12-4	TRBJ2-5	NA
TGTGCCTGGATCAGGGAAGGGGCGAACACTGAAGCTTTCTTT	CAWIREGANTEAFF	NA	TRBV30	TRBJ1-1	NA
TGCAGCGTTGAAATTGGGGTTAAAGGGGCCCAGTACTTC	CSVEIGVKGAQYF	few	TRBV29-1	TRBJ2-5	NA
TGTGCCAGCACCTCGTTGGATACGCAGTATTTT	CASTSLDTQYF	few	TRBV6-5	TRBJ2-3	NA
TGCAGTGCTAGAGATCGGCGAGCAGGGGGCTCGGGGGGCTACACCTTC	CSARDRRAGGSGGYTF	NA	TRBV20-1	TRBJ1-2	TRBD1
TGTGCCAGCAGTTCCCTCGGCAATGGCGAGCAGTACTTC	CASSSLGNGEQYF	few	TRBV6-2/TRBV6-3	TRBJ2-7	NA
TGTGCCAGCAGGGGGGTTATGGGCTACGAGCAGTACTTC	CASRGVMGYEQYF	NA	TRBV21-1	TRBJ2-7	NA
TGCAGCGTCCTGCCCAGGGCACCCAACACTGAAGCTTTCTTT	CSVLPRAPNTEAFF	NA	TRBV29-1	TRBJ1-1	NA
TGCGCCAGCAGCCAAGAAGGTGGGGACCAAGGTCACGAGCAGTACTTC	CASSQEGGDQGHEQYF	once	TRBV4-3	TRBJ2-7	NA
TGCAGCGTTGTGAAGGGGGTGGGAGGGGAGACCCAGTACTTC	CSVVKGVGGETQYF	NA	TRBV29-1	TRBJ2-5	NA
TGTGCCAGCACACTAGCGGGTAATGAGCAGTTCTTC	CASTLAGNEQFF	NA	TRBV2	TRBJ2-1	TRBD2
TGTGCCAGCAGTCAAAGCGGGAGGTTAAGCACAGGTACGCAGTATTTT	CASSQSGRLSTGTQYF	NA	TRBV27	TRBJ2-3	TRBD2
TGTGCCAGCAGGCGCACTACTGACGATACGCAGTATTTT	CASRRTTDDTQYF	NA	TRBV6-2/TRBV6-3	TRBJ2-3	NA
TGCGCCAGCAGCCAAGATGGAAGACTAAGGCCGGATGAGCAGTTCTTC	CASSQDGRLRPDEQFF	NA	TRBV4-1	TRBJ2-1	NA
TGTGCCAGCAGTCGAATGGTAGGGAATGAGCAGTTCTTC	CASSRMVGNEQFF	NA	TRBV12-3/TRBV12-4	TRBJ2-1	NA
TGTGCCAGCAGCACATCGAAACAATGGGATGAAAAACTGTTTTTT	CASSTSKQWDEKLFF	NA	TRBV28	TRBJ1-4	NA
TGTGCCAGCAGTTACTTGGCTAGGACGAGAGAGACCCAGTACTTC	CASSYLARTRETQYF	NA	TRBV6-2/TRBV6-3	TRBJ2-5	NA
TGTGCCAGCAGAGGTGATCGGGAGACCCAGTACTTC	CASRGDRETQYF	few	TRBV25-1	TRBJ2-5	NA
TGCGCCAGCAGCGCTAGCGGGAGGGCCCGACGCCGACCCGGGGAGCTGTTTTTT	CASSASGRARRRPGELFF	NA	TRBV10-2	TRBJ2-2	TRBD2
TGCAGTGCTAGCCCCCTCTCTGGGGCCAACGTCCTGACTTTC	CSASPLSGANVLTF	many	TRBV20-1	TRBJ2-6	NA
TGCAGCGTTGGTGGCCTGGGACTAGCGGGCCACGAGCAGTACTTC	CSVGGLGLAGHEQYF	few	TRBV29-1	TRBJ2-7	TRBD2
TGCAGTGCTAGAGATTTGGACTTCTCGGATACGCAGTATTTT	CSARDLDFSDTQYF	NA	TRBV20-1	TRBJ2-3	NA
TGCAGCGCCCTCCCCCCGGGACAAGGGCTATATGGCTACACCTTC	CSALPPGQGLYGYTF	NA	TRBV29-1	TRBJ1-2	NA
TGTGCCAGCAGCTACGGACTAGGGGGGGAGTGGGAGCAGTACTTC	CASSYGLGGEWEQYF	few	TRBV7-2	TRBJ2-5	NA
TGTGCCAGCAGCTTACCTTGGCTAGCGGTGGCTGGGGCCAACGTCCTGACTTTC	CASSLPWLAVAGANVLTF	many	TRBV7-9	TRBJ2-6	TRBD2
TGCGCCAGCAGCCAAGTCGTTTCCCGAGCAGATACGCAGTATTTT	CASSQVVSRADTQYF	few	TRBV4-1	TRBJ2-3	NA
TGTGCCAGCAGCCAAGCATGGACTAGCGGGAGAAAGCAGTACTTC	CASSQAWTSGRKQYF	NA	TRBV3-1	TRBJ2-7	TRBD2
TGCGCCAGCAGCTTGGCCATGGGGGCAGGGGGAGACTACGAGCAGTACTTC	CASSLAMGAGGDYEQYF	NA	TRBV5-1	TRBJ2-7	TRBD1
TGCAGCGTTGGGTATACGGGCTTGGGACTAATATCTGAAGCTTTCTTT	CSVGYTGLGLISEAFF	NA	TRBV29-1	TRBJ1-1	NA
TGCAGTGCCAAGTTGTCTTACAATGAGCAGTTCTTC	CSAKLSYNEQFF	NA	TRBV20-1	TRBJ2-1	NA
TGTGCCAGCAGCTTAGCGCTGAAGGCCTACGAGCAGTTCTTC	CASSLALKAYEQFF	NA	TRBV7-2	TRBJ2-1	NA